What follows is one T cell receptor beta chain and its context. A second roughly 6 to 12 cycle PCR used barcoded and J-beta primers. MiXCR was run by TCRdb on the 5' RACE reads, yielding one entry per CDR3 protein. The data show under 1 million distinct CDR3 sequences, 44% seen once. This record belongs to a study of blood T cells in healthy people across ages. This CDR3 region has 15 residues. With 4 bases clipped from V and 2 bases from J, the junction kept 6 bases outside the gene matches. The germline V gene encodes CDR1 SGDLS and CDR2 YYNGEE. Sequenced sample: blood. The rearrangement uses TRBV9 and TRBJ2-3; TRBD2 agrees at 8 bases. This clonotype was obtained from a man aged 55 to 70 in good health. Written as DNA, the CDR3 is TGTGCCAGCAGCCGCAAAGCGGGAGTCACAGATACGCAGTATTTT. It codes for CASSRKAGVTDTQYF.